This T cell receptor beta chain was profiled in a study of cytomegalovirus exposure and HLA in healthy donors. For this clone: The antigen remains unidentified.

When sampled, the donors appeared nominally healthy, though they likely had unrecorded immune exposures. Whole-study findings and limits: Most TCR beta V segments were productive about 87% or about 30% of the time in an earlier analysis. Equally common other TCR beta chains were less clonally expanded than HLA-associated ones, a later analysis found.

This PCR relied on a set of 60 Vbeta primers and 13 Jbeta primers. The table came from immunoSEQ multiplex PCR; TCRdb's copy has only in-frame clones and leaves some out. The top ten hold about 5.7% of the sample, which has more than 95,000 clones, around 9.1% seen once. The clonotype originates from a man aged 35 to 55 in good health and CMV-seropositive. The sequenced sample was PBMCs.

CDR3 amino acids: CASSLEQIGNTIYF. As DNA, the CDR3 is TGTGCCAGCAGCTTAGAACAGATTGGAAACACCATATATTTT. The J gene is TRBJ1-3, the V gene TRBV11-2, with D uncertain. Trimming removed 0 bases from V and 3 bases from J, with 6 bases in between. The germline gives CDR1 SGHAT, CDR2 FQNNGV. This CDR3 is 14 amino acids long. Filled out from reference TRBV11-2 and TRBJ1-3, the complete variable domain reads EAGVAQSPRYKIIEKRQSVAFWCNPISGHATLYWYQQILGQGPKLLIQFQNNGVVDDSQLPKDRFSAERLKGVDSTLKIQPAKLEDSAVYLCASSLEQIGNTIYFGEGSWLTVV.